This T cell receptor (beta chain) emerged from a study of T cell responses to AZD1222 COVID-19 vaccine. Study-wide points: The repertoires were collected only after the peak T cell response. The donors showed a predominance of white British ancestry and of females, with possible underestimation of clonal diversity. Elevations in Spike-specific TCR breadth and depth followed administration of two AZD1222 doses. With dominance at 160-218 and 743-854, vaccine-associated CD4 TCRs spanned spike.

This CDR3 is 14 amino acids long. With 5 bases removed from V and 5 bases from J, the gap between germline ends came to 15 bases. Germline assignment: CDR1 SGHTA and CDR2 FQGNSA. About this clone: As yet, its antigen is unknown.

The data were produced by immunoSEQ multiplex PCR, yet TCRdb's version contains in-frame clones alone and is incomplete. The sample records 100,000 to 120,000 clones, approximately 86% being singletons. The sequencing used peripheral blood, collected on day 0 of AZD1222 vaccination. The origin of this receptor is an adult in good health. The rearrangement uses TRBV7-2 and TRBJ1-2; TRBD1 might be the D (5 bases). DNA of the CDR3: TGTGCCAGCAGCAACGGGGCAGCCCCTTATGGCTACACCTTC. This gives the protein CASSNGAAPYGYTF. Using reference TRBV7-2 and TRBJ1-2 for the parts outside the CDR3, the full variable domain is GAGVSQSPSNKVTEKGKDVELRCDPISGHTALYWYRQSLGQGLEFLIYFQGNSAPDKSGLPSDRFSAERTGGSVSTLTIQRTQQEDSAVYLCASSNGAAPYGYTFGSGTRLTVV.